The 8 T cell receptor beta chains below were found in one sample sequenced in a study of regulatory T cells in long-lasting Graves disease. This sample's time point: persistent/refractory GD, antithyroid drugs over 5 years with positive TRAb. After RNA was extracted from PBMCs, the TCR library was made from it. Assembly of TCR beta libraries relied on iRepertoire HTBI primers together with Arm-PCR of CDR3 regions. TCRdb used MiXCR to reprocess the multiplex PCR reads, holding one entry per CDR3 protein. The table records 700,000 or so distinct CDR3 sequences, around 30% of them present only once. Here the sequenced sample was peripheral blood mononuclear cells (PBMCs), taken when the disease was refractory, from a patient treated with antithyroid drugs. The receptor set was obtained from a female donor with Graves disease.

This clonotype was seen more than once but under ten times. Written as DNA, the CDR3 is TGTGCCAGCAGTTACTCTTCTCGGCTGCTTCATGGCTACACCTTC. This encodes CASSYSSRLLHGYTF. V gene TRBV6-2 or TRBV6-3 combines with J gene TRBJ1-2; no definite D call. The CDR3 is 15 amino acids. The germline V gene has CDR1 MNHEY and CDR2 SVGEGT. Trimming stripped 0 bases from V and 6 bases from J, with 14 bases between.

This clonotype was seen ten or more times. The rearrangement uses TRBV11-2 and TRBJ2-5, with a possible D match to TRBD2 (6 bases). This CDR3 has 15 residues. Between the trimmed V and J ends, which lost 5 bases and 3 bases, there was a span of 16 bases. CDR1 is SGHAT, CDR2 FQNNGV, per germline. The CDR3 spells CASSEARDFEETQYF. CDR3 nucleotides: TGTGCCAGCAGCGAAGCCCGGGACTTCGAAGAGACCCAGTACTTC. Using reference TRBV11-2 and TRBJ2-5 for the parts outside the CDR3, the full variable domain is EAGVAQSPRYKIIEKRQSVAFWCNPISGHATLYWYQQILGQGPKLLIQFQNNGVVDDSQLPKDRFSAERLKGVDSTLKIQPAKLEDSAVYLCASSEARDFEETQYFGPGTRLLVL.

The rearrangement links TRBV12-3 or TRBV12-4 to TRBJ1-5; 11 bases map to TRBD1. V trimming: 1 base; J trimming: 4 bases; junction bases outside the gene matches: 3. The CDR3 is 16 residues long. CDR3 amino acids: CASSLGTGGGNQPQHF. The CDR3 nucleotides read TGTGCCAGCAGTTTAGGGACAGGGGGCGGGAATCAGCCCCAGCATTTT.

The chain employs TRBV19 and TRBJ1-5; perhaps TRBD1 as D (6 bases). This CDR3 contains 16 residues. From germline, CDR1 is LNHDA and CDR2 SQIVND (reference sequence). V lost 5 bases and J 0 bases, leaving 14 bases between the germline ends. The CDR3 region is CASSDRIGHSNQPQHF. The CDR3, as DNA: TGTGCCAGTAGTGACAGGATTGGCCATAGCAATCAGCCCCAGCATTTT. Based on the CDR3 plus reference TRBV19 and TRBJ1-5, the full variable domain is DGGITQSPKYLFRKEGQNVTLSCEQNLNHDAMYWYRQDPGQGLRLIYYSQIVNDFQKGDIAEGYSVSREKKESFPLTVTSAQKNPTAFYLCASSDRIGHSNQPQHFGDGTRLSIL.

This rearrangement joins TRBV13 to TRBJ2-7; D perhaps matches TRBD1 (7 bases). The CDR3 contains 15 residues. The germline V gene has CDR1 PRHDT and CDR2 FYEKMQ (reference sequence). V lost 5 bases and J 2 bases, leaving 16 bases between the germline ends. The chain's CDR3 is CASSPGGTAPYEQYF. The CDR3 DNA reads as TGTGCCAGCAGCCCTGGGGGGACAGCTCCCTACGAGCAGTACTTC.

As regards this clonotype: This could be a read error, since a much larger clone is one nucleotide away. This is likely a read error, given that the CDR3 carries no conserved phenylalanine or tryptophan at its end. DNA of the CDR3: TGTGCCAGCAGCCAAGACAGCAATAATTCACCCCTCCACCTT. Its translation: CASSQDSNNSPLHL. The chain combines TRBV3-1 with TRBJ1-6; D is undetermined. The germline gives CDR1 LGHDT, CDR2 YNNKEL (reference sequence). This CDR3 has 14 amino acids. The germline V and J ends were trimmed by 0 bases and 5 bases, with 5 bases remaining between them.

This clonotype has a count of ten or more. The chain couples TRBV11-3 to TRBJ1-1; 7 positions agree with TRBD1. Trimming at V came to 5 bases and at J to 5 bases, leaving 8 bases not matched to a gene. This CDR3 region has 14 residues. Germline assignment: CDR1 SGHNT and CDR2 YENEEA. CDR3 residues: CASSRDSVGTEAFF. The CDR3 DNA sequence: TGTGCCAGCAGCCGGGACAGCGTCGGGACTGAAGCTTTCTTT.

This chain links TRBV11-2 with TRBJ2-5; D unresolved. Per germline, CDR1 SGHAT and CDR2 FQNNGV. This CDR3 comprises 15 residues. V lost 1 base and J lost 4, with 13 bases in between. The CDR3 loop is CASSLVWAPGETQYF. The CDR3 region has the DNA TGTGCCAGCAGCTTAGTCTGGGCCCCAGGAGAGACCCAGTACTTC. The variable domain in full, completed from reference TRBV11-2 and TRBJ2-5, reads EAGVAQSPRYKIIEKRQSVAFWCNPISGHATLYWYQQILGQGPKLLIQFQNNGVVDDSQLPKDRFSAERLKGVDSTLKIQPAKLEDSAVYLCASSLVWAPGETQYFGPGTRLLVL.